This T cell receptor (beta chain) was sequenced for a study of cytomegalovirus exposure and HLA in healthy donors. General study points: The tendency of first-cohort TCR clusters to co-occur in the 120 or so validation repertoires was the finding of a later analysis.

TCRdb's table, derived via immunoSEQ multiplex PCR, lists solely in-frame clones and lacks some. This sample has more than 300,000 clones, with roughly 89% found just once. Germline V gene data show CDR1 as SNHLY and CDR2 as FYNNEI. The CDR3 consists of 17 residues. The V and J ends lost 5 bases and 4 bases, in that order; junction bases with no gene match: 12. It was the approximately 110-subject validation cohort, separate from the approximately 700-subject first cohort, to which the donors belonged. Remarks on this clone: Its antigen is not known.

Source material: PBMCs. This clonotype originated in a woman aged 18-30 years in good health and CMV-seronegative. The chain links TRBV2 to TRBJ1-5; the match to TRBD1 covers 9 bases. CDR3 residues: CASSTRRDRVGNQPQHF. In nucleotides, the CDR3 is TGTGCCAGCAGTACTCGCCGGGACAGGGTGGGAAATCAGCCCCAGCATTTT.